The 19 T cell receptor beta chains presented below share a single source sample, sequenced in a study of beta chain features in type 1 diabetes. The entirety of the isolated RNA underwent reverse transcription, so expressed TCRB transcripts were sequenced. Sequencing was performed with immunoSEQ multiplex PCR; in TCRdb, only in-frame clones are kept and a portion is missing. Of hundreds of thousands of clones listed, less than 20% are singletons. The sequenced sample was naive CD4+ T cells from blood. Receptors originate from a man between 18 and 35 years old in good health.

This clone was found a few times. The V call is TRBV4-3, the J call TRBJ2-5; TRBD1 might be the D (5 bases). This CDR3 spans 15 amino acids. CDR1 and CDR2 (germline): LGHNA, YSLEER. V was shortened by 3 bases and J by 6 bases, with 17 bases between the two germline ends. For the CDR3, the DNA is TGCGCCAGCAGCCAGAGTGGGGCAGGGTCAAAGACCCAGTACTTC. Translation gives CASSQSGAGSKTQYF.

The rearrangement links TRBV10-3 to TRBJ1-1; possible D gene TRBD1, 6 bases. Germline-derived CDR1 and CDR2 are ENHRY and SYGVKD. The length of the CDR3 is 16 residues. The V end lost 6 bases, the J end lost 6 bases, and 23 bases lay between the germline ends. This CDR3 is CAISPGQKQRVAEAFF. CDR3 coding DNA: TGTGCCATCAGCCCGGGACAAAAACAGAGGGTCGCTGAAGCTTTCTTT.

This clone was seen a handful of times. The CDR3 loop is CAISEPSGRIGTGELFF. The CDR3 coding sequence is TGTGCCATCAGTGAGCCTAGCGGGAGGATTGGCACCGGGGAGCTGTTTTTT. The chain is built from TRBV10-3 and TRBJ2-2; 11 bases align to TRBD2. This CDR3 region has 17 residues. The germline gives CDR1 ENHRY, CDR2 SYGVKD. With 2 bases clipped from V and 4 bases from J, the junction kept 6 bases outside the gene matches.

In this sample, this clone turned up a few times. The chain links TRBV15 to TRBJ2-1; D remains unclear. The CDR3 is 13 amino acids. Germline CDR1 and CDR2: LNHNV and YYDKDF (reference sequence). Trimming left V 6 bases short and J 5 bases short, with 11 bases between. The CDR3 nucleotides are TGTGCCACCAGGCCACGACTTGACAATGAGCAGTTCTTC. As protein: CATRPRLDNEQFF.

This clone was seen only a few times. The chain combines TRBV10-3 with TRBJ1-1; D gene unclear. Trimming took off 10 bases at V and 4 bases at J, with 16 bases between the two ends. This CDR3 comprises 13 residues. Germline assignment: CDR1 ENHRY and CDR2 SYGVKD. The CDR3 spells CATAPPGVTEAFF. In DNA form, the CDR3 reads TGTGCCACCGCCCCCCCGGGTGTCACTGAAGCTTTCTTT.

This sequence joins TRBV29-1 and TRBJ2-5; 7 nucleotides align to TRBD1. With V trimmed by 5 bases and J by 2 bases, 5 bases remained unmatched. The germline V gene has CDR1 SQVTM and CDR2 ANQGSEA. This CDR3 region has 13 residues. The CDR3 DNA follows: TGCAGCGTTTCCCGGACAGGACAAGAGACCCAGTACTTC. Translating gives CSVSRTGQETQYF.

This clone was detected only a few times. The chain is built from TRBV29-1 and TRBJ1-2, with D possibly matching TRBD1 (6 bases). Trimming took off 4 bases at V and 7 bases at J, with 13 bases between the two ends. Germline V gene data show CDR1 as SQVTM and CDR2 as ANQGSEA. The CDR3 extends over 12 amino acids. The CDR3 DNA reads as TGCAGCGTTGTTTGGGGGCCGGGTGGCTACACCTTC. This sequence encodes CSVVWGPGGYTF.

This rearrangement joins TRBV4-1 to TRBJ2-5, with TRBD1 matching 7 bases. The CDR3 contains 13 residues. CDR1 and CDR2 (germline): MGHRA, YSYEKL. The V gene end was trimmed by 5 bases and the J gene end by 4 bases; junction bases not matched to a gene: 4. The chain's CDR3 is CASSSRDRETQYF. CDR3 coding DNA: TGCGCCAGCAGCTCACGGGACAGAGAGACCCAGTACTTC.

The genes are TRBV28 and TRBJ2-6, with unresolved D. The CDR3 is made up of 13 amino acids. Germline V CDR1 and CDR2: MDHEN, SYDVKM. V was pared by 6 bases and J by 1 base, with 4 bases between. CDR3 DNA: TGTGCCAGCAGGTTTTCTGGGGCCAACGTCCTGACTTTC. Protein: CASRFSGANVLTF.

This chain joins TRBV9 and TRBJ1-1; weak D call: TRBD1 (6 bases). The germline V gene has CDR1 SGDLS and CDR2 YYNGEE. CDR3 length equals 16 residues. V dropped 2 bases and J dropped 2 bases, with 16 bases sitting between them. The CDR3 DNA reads TGTGCCAGCAGCGTTGTCGGACAGTCCGCTAACACTGAAGCTTTCTTT. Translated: CASSVVGQSANTEAFF.

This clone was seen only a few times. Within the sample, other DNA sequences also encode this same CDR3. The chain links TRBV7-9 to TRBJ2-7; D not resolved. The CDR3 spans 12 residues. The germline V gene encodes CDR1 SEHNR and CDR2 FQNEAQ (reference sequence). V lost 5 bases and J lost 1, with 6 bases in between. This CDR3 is CASSPPSYEQYF. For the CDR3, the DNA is TGTGCCAGCAGCCCCCCTTCCTACGAGCAGTACTTC.

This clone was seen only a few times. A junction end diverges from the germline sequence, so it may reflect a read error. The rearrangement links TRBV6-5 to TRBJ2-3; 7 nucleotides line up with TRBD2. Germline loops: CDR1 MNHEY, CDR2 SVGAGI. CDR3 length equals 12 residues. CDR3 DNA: TGTGCCAGCAGTTACTTGGGGGGAACTAGCGAATTT. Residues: CASSYLGGTSEF.

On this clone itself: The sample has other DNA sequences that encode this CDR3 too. The CDR3 bases are TGTGCCAGCTCACCAGATAGCGGCAATCAGCCCCAGCATTTT. Translating gives CASSPDSGNQPQHF. The gene calls are TRBV18 and TRBJ1-5; D not resolved. The germline V gene has CDR1 KGHSH and CDR2 LQKENI. V gave up 2 bases and J gave up 2 bases, with 7 bases separating them. This CDR3 is built from 14 residues.

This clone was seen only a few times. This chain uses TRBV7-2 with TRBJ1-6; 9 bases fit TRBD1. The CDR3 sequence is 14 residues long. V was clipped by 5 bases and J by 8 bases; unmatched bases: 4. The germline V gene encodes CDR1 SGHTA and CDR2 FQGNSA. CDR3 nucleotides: TGTGCCAGCAGCCTGACAGGGGGAGATTCACCCCTCCACTTT. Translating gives CASSLTGGDSPLHF. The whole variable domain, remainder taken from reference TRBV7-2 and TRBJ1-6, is GAGVSQSPSNKVTEKGKDVELRCDPISGHTALYWYRQSLGQGLEFLIYFQGNSAPDKSGLPSDRFSAERTGGSVSTLTIQRTQQEDSAVYLCASSLTGGDSPLHFGNGTRLTVT.

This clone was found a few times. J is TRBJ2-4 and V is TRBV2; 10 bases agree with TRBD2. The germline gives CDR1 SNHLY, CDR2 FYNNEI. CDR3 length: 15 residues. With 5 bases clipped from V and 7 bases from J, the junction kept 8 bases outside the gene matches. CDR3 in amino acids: CASSRTSGATNIQYF. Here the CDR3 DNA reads TGTGCCAGCAGTCGGACTAGCGGAGCGACGAACATTCAGTACTTC.

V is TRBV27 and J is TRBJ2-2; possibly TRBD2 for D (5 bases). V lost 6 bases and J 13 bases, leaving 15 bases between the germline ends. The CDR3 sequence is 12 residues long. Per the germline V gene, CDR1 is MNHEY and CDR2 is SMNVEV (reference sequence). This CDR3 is CASRTSTGGLFF. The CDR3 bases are TGTGCCAGCAGGACCTCTACCGGAGGGCTGTTTTTT.

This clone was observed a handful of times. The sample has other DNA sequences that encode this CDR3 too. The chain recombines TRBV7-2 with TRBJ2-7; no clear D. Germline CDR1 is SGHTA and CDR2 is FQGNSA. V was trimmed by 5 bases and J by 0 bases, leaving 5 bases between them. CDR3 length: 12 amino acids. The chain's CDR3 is CASSPNSYEQYF. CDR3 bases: TGTGCCAGCAGCCCAAACTCCTACGAGCAGTACTTC.

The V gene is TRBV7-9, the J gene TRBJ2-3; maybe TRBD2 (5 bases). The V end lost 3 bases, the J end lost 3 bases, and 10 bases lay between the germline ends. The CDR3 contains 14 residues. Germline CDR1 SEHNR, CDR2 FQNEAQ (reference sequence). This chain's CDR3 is CASSFGIQTDTQYF. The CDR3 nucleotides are TGTGCCAGCAGCTTCGGGATCCAGACAGATACGCAGTATTTT.

The CDR3: CASSTSGRGSTDTQYF. DNA for the CDR3: TGTGCCAGCAGCACCAGCGGGAGGGGTAGCACAGATACGCAGTATTTT. The rearrangement joins TRBV9 to TRBJ2-3, with TRBD2 identical over 10 bases. The junction had 5 bases not matched to a gene; V was cut back by 4 bases and J by 0 bases. The germline V gene encodes CDR1 SGDLS and CDR2 YYNGEE. The CDR3 spans 16 residues.